Listed here is a single T cell receptor (beta chain). The antigen remains unidentified. V lost 6 bases and J lost 3; bases outside the gene matches: 11. Germline V gene data show CDR1 as SEHNR and CDR2 as FQNEAQ (reference sequence). This CDR3 comprises 15 residues. This specimen belongs to a study of shared clonotypes between healthy human individuals. For the study at large: Per donor, three plates held CD4 naive cells, three held CD4 memory, two held CD8 naive and one held CD8 memory.

The study's findings and limits: Among a handful of donors, approximately 5% of naive CD4 clonotypes were found in common.

Across several immunoSEQ plates, the genomic DNA of each subset was split evenly. On sorted subsets, replicate PCRs used 200 to 250 ng DNA, or approximately 33,000 T cell genomes. The data were produced by immunoSEQ multiplex PCR, yet TCRdb's version contains in-frame clones alone and is incomplete. The repertoire holds some 1.5 million clones, with nearly 99% as singletons. The TCR originated in a young man in good health. The sample taken for sequencing was naive CD4+ T cells sorted from blood. Documented subset: CD45RA+ positively selected. The chain couples TRBV7-9 to TRBJ2-7, with 7 bases identical to TRBD2. The chain's CDR3 is CASSAAVGGDYEQYF. The DNA for the CDR3 is TGTGCCAGCAGTGCAGCGGTGGGAGGGGACTACGAGCAGTACTTC.